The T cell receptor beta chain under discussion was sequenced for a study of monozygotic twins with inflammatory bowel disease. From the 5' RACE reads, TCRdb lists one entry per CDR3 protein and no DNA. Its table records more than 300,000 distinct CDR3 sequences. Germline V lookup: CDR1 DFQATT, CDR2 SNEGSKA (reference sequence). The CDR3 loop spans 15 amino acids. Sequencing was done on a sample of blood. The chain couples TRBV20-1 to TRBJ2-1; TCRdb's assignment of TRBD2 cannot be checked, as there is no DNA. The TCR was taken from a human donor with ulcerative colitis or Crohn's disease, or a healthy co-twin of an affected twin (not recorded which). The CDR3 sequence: CSAPRTSGGLSEQFF.